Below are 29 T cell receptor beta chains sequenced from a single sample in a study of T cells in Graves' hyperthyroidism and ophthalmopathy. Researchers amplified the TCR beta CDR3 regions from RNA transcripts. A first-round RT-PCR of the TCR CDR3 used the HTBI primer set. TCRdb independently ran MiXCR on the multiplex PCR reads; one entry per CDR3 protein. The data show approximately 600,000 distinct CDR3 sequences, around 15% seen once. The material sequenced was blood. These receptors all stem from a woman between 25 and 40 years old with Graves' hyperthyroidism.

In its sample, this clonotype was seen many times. The CDR3 sequence is CASSRQKSNTEAFF. CDR3 in DNA: TGTGCCAGCAGCCGACAGAAATCGAACACTGAAGCTTTCTTT. The chain employs TRBV12-3 or TRBV12-4 and TRBJ1-1, with D perhaps matching TRBD1 (5 bases). This CDR3 contains 14 residues. V was shortened by 6 bases and J by 1 base, with 12 bases between the two germline ends.

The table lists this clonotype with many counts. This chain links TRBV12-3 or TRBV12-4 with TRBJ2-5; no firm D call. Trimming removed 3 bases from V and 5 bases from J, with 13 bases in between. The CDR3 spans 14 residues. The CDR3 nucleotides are TGTGCCAGCAGTTTGGTAATGGGTGGGGAGACCCAGTACTTC. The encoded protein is CASSLVMGGETQYF.

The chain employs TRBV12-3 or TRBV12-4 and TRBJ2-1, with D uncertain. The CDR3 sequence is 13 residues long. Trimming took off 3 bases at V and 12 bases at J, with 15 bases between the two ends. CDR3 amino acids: CASSLGSGGPQFF. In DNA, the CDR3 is TGTGCCAGCAGTTTGGGGTCCGGCGGACCGCAGTTCTTC.

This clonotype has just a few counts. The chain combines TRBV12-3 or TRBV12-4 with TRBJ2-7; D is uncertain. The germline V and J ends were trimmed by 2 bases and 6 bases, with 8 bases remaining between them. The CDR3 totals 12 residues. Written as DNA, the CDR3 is TGTGCCAGCAGTTTAAGGGTCCCCGAGCAGTACTTC. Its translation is CASSLRVPEQYF.

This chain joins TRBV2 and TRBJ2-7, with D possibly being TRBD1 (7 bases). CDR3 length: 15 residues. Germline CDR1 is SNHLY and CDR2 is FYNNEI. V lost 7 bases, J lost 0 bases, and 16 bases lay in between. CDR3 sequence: CASKDRRDSSYEQYF. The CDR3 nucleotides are TGTGCCAGCAAGGATCGGAGGGACAGCTCCTACGAGCAGTACTTC.

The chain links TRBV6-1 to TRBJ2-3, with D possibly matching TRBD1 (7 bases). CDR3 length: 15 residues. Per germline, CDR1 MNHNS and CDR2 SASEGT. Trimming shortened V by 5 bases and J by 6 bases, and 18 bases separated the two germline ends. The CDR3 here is CASSSKGAAGDTQYF. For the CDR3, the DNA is TGTGCCAGCAGTTCGAAGGGGGCGGCGGGGGATACGCAGTATTTT.

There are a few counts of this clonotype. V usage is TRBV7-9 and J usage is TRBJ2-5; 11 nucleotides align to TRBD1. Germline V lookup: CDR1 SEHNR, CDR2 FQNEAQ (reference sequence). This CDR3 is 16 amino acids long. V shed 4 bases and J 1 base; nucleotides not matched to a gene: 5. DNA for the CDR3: TGTGCCAGCAGCTCCCGGGACAGGGGGTTCCAAGAGACCCAGTACTTC. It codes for CASSSRDRGFQETQYF.

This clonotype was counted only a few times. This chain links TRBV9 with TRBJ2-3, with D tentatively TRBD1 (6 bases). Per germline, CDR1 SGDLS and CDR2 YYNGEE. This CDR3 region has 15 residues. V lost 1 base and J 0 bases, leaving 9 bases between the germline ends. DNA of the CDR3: TGTGCCAGCAGCGTAATGGGACATAGCACAGATACGCAGTATTTT. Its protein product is CASSVMGHSTDTQYF.

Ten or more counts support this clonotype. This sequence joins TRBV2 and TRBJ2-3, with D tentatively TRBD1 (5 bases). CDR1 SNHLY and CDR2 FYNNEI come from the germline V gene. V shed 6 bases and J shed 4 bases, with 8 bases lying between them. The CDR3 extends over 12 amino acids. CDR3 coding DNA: TGTGCCAGCAGCACAGGCGCAGATACGCAGTATTTT. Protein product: CASSTGADTQYF.

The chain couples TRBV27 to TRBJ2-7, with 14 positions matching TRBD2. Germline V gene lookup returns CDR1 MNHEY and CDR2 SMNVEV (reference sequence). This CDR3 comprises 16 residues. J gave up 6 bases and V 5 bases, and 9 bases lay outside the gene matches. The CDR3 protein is CASSGSTSGRAAEQYF. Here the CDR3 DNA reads TGTGCCAGCAGTGGCTCGACTAGCGGGAGGGCCGCCGAGCAGTACTTC.

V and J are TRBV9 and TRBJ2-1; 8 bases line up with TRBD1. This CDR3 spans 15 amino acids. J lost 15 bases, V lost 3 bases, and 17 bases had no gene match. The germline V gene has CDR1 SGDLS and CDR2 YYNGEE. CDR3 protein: CASSGRTGSVPGRFF. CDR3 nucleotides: TGTGCCAGCAGCGGACGGACAGGGTCTGTACCCGGTCGGTTCTTC.

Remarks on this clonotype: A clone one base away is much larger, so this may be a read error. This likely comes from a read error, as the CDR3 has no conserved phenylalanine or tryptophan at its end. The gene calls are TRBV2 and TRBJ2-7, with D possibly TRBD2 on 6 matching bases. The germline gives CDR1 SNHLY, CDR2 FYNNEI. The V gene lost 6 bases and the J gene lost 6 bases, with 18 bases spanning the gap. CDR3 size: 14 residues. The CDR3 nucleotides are TGTGCCAGCAGGGGAGGACGGGCGAGGGTCGAGCAGTACCTC. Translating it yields CASRGGRARVEQYL.

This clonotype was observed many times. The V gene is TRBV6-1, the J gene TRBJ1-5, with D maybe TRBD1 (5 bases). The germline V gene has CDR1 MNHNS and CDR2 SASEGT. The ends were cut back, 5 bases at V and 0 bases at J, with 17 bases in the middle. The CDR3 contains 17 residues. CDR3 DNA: TGTGCCAGCAGTTTTACCGGGACGGTTTATAGCAATCAGCCCCAGCATTTT. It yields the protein CASSFTGTVYSNQPQHF.

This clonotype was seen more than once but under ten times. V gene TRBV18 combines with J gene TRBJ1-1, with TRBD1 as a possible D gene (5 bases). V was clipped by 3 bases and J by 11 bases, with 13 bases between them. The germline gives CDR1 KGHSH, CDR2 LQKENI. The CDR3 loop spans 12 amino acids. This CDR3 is CASSPYSGSAFF. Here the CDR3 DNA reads TGTGCCAGCTCACCTTACTCAGGGTCGGCTTTCTTT.

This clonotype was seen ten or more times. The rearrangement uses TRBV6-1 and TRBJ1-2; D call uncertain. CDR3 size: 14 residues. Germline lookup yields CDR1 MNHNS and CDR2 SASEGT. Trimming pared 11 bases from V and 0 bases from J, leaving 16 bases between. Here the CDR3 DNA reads TGTGCCGCGAGGCCTAGAGGGACTAACTATGGCTACACCTTC. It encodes CAARPRGTNYGYTF.

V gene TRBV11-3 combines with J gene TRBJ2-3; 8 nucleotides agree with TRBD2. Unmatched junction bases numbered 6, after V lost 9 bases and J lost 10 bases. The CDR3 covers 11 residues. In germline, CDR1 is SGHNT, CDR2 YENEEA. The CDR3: CARQRESAQYF. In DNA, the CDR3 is TGTGCCAGGCAGCGGGAGTCGGCGCAGTATTTT.

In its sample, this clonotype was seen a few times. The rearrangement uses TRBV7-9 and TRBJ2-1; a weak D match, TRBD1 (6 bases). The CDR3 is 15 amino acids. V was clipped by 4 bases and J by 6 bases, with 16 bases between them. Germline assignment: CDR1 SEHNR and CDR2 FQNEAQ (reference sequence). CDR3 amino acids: CASSSDRSRSNEQFF. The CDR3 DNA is TGTGCCAGCAGCTCCGACAGGAGTCGGAGCAATGAGCAGTTCTTC.

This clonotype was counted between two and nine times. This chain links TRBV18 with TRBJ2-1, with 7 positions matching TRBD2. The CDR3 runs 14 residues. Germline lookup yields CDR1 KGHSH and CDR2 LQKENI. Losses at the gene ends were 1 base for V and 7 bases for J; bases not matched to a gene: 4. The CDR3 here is CASSPQAGENEQFF. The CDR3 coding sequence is TGTGCCAGCTCACCACAGGCGGGAGAGAATGAGCAGTTCTTC.

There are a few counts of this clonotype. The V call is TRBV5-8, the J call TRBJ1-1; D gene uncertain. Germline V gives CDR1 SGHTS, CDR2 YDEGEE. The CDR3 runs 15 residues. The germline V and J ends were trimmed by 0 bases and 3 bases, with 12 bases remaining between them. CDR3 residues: CASSLGGPQDTEAFF. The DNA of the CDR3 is TGTGCCAGCAGCTTGGGAGGACCCCAAGACACTGAAGCTTTCTTT.

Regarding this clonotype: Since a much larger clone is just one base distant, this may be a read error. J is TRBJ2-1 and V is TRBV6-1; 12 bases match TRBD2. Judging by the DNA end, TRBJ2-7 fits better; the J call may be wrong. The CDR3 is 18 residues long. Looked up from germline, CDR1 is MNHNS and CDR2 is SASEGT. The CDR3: CASSEVRTSGNWGNEQYF. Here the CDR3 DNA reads TGTGCCAGCAGTGAAGTTAGGACTAGCGGGAATTGGGGGAATGAGCAGTACTTC.

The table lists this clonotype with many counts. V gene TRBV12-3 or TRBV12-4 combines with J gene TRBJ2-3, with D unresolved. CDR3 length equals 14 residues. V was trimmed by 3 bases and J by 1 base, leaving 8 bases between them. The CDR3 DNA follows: TGTGCCAGCAGTTTTTCATCCGGCACAGATACGCAGTATTTT. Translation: CASSFSSGTDTQYF.

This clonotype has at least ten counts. In nucleotides, the CDR3 is TGTGCCAGCAGCGCACCGGGACAGTACGCTGTCGAGCAGTACTTC. Protein: CASSAPGQYAVEQYF. V gene TRBV2 combines with J gene TRBJ2-7, with 7 bases that match TRBD1. The CDR3 covers 15 residues. V lost 6 bases and J lost 6; bases outside the gene matches: 14. The germline CDR1 and CDR2 sequences are SNHLY and FYNNEI.

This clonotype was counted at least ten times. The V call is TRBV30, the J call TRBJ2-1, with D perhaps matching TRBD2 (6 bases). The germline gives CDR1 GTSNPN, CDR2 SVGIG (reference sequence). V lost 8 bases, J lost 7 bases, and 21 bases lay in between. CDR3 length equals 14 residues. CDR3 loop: CAGTGTQGWNEQFF. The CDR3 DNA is TGTGCCGGAACCGGGACTCAGGGTTGGAATGAGCAGTTCTTC.

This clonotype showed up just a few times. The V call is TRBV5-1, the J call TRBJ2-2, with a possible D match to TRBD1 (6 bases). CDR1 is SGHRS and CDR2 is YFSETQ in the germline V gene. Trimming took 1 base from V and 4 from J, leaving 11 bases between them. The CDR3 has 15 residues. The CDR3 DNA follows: TGCGCCAGCAGCTTGTCGGCAGGGGTCACCGGGGAGCTGTTTTTT. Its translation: CASSLSAGVTGELFF.

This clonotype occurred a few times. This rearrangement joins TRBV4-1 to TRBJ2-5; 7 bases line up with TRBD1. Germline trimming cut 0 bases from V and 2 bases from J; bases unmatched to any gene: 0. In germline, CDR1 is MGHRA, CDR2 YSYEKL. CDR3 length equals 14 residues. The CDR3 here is CASSQEGQQETQYF. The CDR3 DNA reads TGCGCCAGCAGCCAAGAGGGACAGCAAGAGACCCAGTACTTC.

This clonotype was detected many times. DNA for the CDR3: TGTGCCAGCAGTCAGGACCCGTCGAATGAGCAGTTCTTC. This sequence encodes CASSQDPSNEQFF. This chain connects TRBV6-1 to TRBJ2-1; D is ambiguous. The CDR3 extends over 13 amino acids. Germline V gives CDR1 MNHNS, CDR2 SASEGT. V was pared by 5 bases and J by 7 bases, with 12 bases between.

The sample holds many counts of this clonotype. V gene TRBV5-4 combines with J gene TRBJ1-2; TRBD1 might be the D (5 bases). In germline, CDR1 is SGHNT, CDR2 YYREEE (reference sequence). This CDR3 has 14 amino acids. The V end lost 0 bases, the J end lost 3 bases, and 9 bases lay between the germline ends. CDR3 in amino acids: CASSLGGADYGYTF. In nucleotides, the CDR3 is TGTGCCAGCAGCTTGGGGGGCGCAGACTATGGCTACACCTTC.

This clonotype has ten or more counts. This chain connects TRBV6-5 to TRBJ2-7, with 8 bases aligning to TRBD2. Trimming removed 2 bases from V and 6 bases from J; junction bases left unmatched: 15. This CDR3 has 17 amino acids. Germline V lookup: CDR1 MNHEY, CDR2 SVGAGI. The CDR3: CASSYRGGRPALGEQYF. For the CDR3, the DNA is TGTGCCAGCAGTTACCGTGGCGGGAGGCCCGCTTTAGGCGAGCAGTACTTC.

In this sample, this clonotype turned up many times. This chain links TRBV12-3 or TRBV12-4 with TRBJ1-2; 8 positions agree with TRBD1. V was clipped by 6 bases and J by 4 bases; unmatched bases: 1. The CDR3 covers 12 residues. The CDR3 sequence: CASSGTGYGYTF. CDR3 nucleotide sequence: TGTGCCAGCAGCGGGACAGGCTATGGCTACACCTTC.